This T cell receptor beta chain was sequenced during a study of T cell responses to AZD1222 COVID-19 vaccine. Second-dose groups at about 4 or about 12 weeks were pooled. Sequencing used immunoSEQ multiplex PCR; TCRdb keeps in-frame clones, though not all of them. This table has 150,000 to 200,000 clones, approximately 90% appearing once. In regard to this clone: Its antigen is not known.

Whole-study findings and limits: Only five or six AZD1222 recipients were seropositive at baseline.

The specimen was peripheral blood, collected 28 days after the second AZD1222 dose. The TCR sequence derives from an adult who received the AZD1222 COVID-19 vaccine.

The CDR3 DNA is TGCAGCGTTAAAGGGGTAAATACAGATACGCAGTATTTT. It specifies CSVKGVNTDTQYF. The chain has TRBV29-1 and TRBJ2-3, with a possible D match to TRBD1 (5 bases). The CDR3 loop spans 13 amino acids. V lost 5 bases and J lost 3, with 12 bases in between. Germline CDR1 reads SQVTM; CDR2 reads ANQGSEA.